The next 5 T cell receptor beta chains were all read from a single sample in a study of T-cell memory formation after mild COVID-19. Via MiXCR, TCRdb re-called the 5' RACE reads, giving one row per CDR3 protein. This table holds under 200,000 distinct CDR3 sequences, roughly 31% found once. The sequencing input was PBMCs or a T cell subset sorted from them (not recorded which). The receptors shown here come from an adult woman who had mild COVID-19 (a few samples of this study predate the infection). Cell type and time point are not known.

The chain has TRBV24-1 and TRBJ2-1; D gene ambiguous. Trimming took 6 bases from V and 8 from J, leaving 10 bases between them. Germline-derived CDR1 and CDR2 are KGHDR and SFDVKD. This CDR3 spans 12 amino acids. The CDR3 sequence: CATSLGWDEQFF. CDR3 DNA: TGTGCCACCAGTCTGGGGTGGGATGAGCAGTTCTTC.

The J gene is TRBJ1-2, the V gene TRBV12-3 or TRBV12-4; TRBD1 aligns across 7 bases. The CDR3 loop spans 14 amino acids. With 6 bases clipped from V and 5 bases from J, the junction kept 9 bases outside the gene matches. The CDR3 sequence: CASSPGQEPYGYTF. As DNA, the CDR3 is TGTGCCAGCAGCCCAGGACAGGAACCATATGGCTACACCTTC.

The chain carries TRBV12-3 or TRBV12-4 and TRBJ2-7; 11 nucleotides line up with TRBD2. Trimming cost V 5 bases and J 4 bases; bases outside gene matches: 10. There are 16 residues in the CDR3. CDR3 sequence (DNA): TGTGCCAGCAGTCTAAATAGCGGGGGGGCCGCATACGAGCAGTACTTC. It codes for CASSLNSGGAAYEQYF.

A few counts support this clonotype. The rearrangement uses TRBV30 and TRBJ1-5; 9 bases match TRBD1. V gave up 5 bases and J gave up 3 bases; unmatched junction bases: 5. The CDR3 spans 14 residues. Germline V gene lookup returns CDR1 GTSNPN and CDR2 SVGIG (reference sequence). CDR3 nucleotides: TGTGCCTGGTCACAGGGGGCCGACAATCAGCCCCAGCATTTT. It yields the protein CAWSQGADNQPQHF.

The rearrangement joins TRBV7-8 to TRBJ2-3; the match to TRBD2 covers 13 bases. The CDR3 runs 15 residues. Unmatched junction bases numbered 5, after V lost 5 bases and J lost 6 bases. The germline V gene encodes CDR1 SGHVS and CDR2 FQNEAQ. The CDR3 sequence is CASSTSGGAWDTQYF. The CDR3 DNA reads TGTGCCAGCAGCACTAGCGGGGGGGCTTGGGATACGCAGTATTTT.